This T cell receptor (beta chain) was obtained from a study of tumor-infiltrating lymphocytes in primary liver carcinoma. Overall study: Enrolled patients were male and female, aged 30 to 69 years. Among the tumors, stages were T1-T3 N0M0 and sizes roughly 4.2 to 10 cm.

With regard to this clonotype: Its antigen is unknown. A read error may account for a junction end that differs from germline.

Study-wide findings and caveats: Lesser overlap characterized tumor-adjacent and tumor-blood pairs relative to tumor region pairs.

There are 15 residues in the CDR3. CDR1 is MNHNS and CDR2 is SASEGT in the germline V gene. Starting material of around 490 ng total RNA yielded TCR beta cDNA via a constant-region primer. Libraries of TCR beta came from three nested multiplex PCR rounds with slightly modified ARM-PCR. PCR rounds one and two used TRBV1-TRBV30 forward primers with a C-beta reverse primer for 10 cycles each. From the multiplex PCR reads, TCRdb called clonotypes with MiXCR, one entry per CDR3 protein. Of tens of thousands of distinct CDR3 sequences listed, 72% are singletons. Without any cell sorting, about 18-31 mg of bulk tissue yielded co-extracted RNA and DNA.

This chain joins TRBV6-1 and TRBJ1-2; a possible D gene is TRBD1 (6 bases). This sequence originates from a man aged 40-49 years with primary liver carcinoma and hepatitis B virus infection. The sequencing input was liver tumor tissue from sampling region 1. The subset was: tumor region T1, superior pole. The DNA of the CDR3 is TGTGCCAGCAGCTTGGTAGGGGGTATTGACTATGGTTACACCTTC. Translating gives CASSLVGGIDYGYTF.